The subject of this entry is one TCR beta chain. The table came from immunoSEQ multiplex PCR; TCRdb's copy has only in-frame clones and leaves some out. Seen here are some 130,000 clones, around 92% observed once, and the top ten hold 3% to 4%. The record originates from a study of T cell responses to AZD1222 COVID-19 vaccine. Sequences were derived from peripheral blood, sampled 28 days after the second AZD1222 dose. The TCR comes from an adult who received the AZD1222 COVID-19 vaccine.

The CDR3 bases are TGTGCCAGCAGCTTAGTAATAGGGGAGGGTCAGCCCCAGCATTTT. Protein product: CASSLVIGEGQPQHF. This chain uses TRBV7-2 with TRBJ1-5; tentatively, D is TRBD1 (5 bases). V was cut by 1 base and J by 6 bases, with 13 bases left in between. CDR1 and CDR2 from the germline V gene are SGHTA and FQGNSA. This CDR3 spans 15 amino acids.